Listed here is a single T cell receptor beta chain. The target of this receptor is not known. No base-level quality is on record; no much larger clone is a single base apart. The sequencer listed for this sample is Illumina Genome Analyzer IIx. The public reads were quality trimmed at Q25 with fastp and then assembled into clones with MiXCR by TCRdb, keeping productive beta chains. Identical CDR3 proteins give one entry, which carries the most common genes and DNA. Within this sample are around 50,000 distinct CDR3 sequences, with approximately 7.9% of them counted one time only. Together, the top ten hold around 16% of the sample. CDR3 length: 13 amino acids, cysteine to phenylalanine. Here the CDR3 DNA is all that survives: 39 bases in frame from base 1. Cut back by 4 bases and 3 bases, the V and J ends lie 11 bases apart. As encoded in the germline V gene, CDR1 is SQVTM while CDR2 is ANQGSEA. This sample was included in a study of patients with pleural tuberculosis (dated by TCRdb to between 2012 and 2015).

This sequence uses TRBV29-1 and TRBJ2-3, with TRBD2 tentatively as D gene (6 bases match). The source is a human donor with pleural tuberculosis. CDR3 loop: CSVAGRGTDTQYF. The nucleotides read TGCAGCGTTGCCGGGAGAGGGACAGATACGCAGTATTTT.